This T cell receptor (beta chain) was found in a study of T cell changes during pregnancy in multiple sclerosis. CDR3 size: 17 residues. V was clipped by 0 bases and J by 6 bases; unmatched bases: 11. The germline V gene has CDR1 SGDLS and CDR2 YYNGEE. Data came from immunoSEQ multiplex PCR; TCRdb stores just in-frame clones and leaves some out. The sample holds around 55,000 clones, roughly 93% seen once. The chain combines TRBV9 with TRBJ1-3; 8 bases are shared with TRBD1. This clonotype was sampled from a female donor with multiple sclerosis, enrolled in a pregnancy study. The sequences come from CD8+ T cells from peripheral blood mononuclear cells, collected in the second trimester of pregnancy. The CDR3 DNA reads TGTGCCAGCAGCGTAGAACGCACAGGGGGAAGAGAAAACACCATATATTTT. Amino acid sequence: CASSVERTGGRENTIYF.